The clone carrying this T cell receptor (beta chain) was recorded a few times. The record originates from a study of blood T cell repertoires in COVID-19. Study-level information: Acute-phase and convalescent COVID-19 samples originated in the United States, Italy and Spain.

Only in-frame clones appear in the TCRdb table, and some are missing; sequencing was by immunoSEQ multiplex PCR. Among tens of thousands of clones listed, approximately 87% were seen once. CDR1 LNHDA and CDR2 SQIVND come from the germline V gene (reference sequence). CDR3 size: 13 residues. V gave up 8 bases and J gave up 6 bases; unmatched junction bases: 8. The V and J genes are TRBV19 and TRBJ1-2, with 8 bases fitting TRBD1. The sequenced sample was peripheral blood. The receptor was isolated from a human donor in a cohort sampled during active COVID-19. The CDR3 DNA reads as TGTGCCAGTGGGACAGGTAGAATGGATGGCTACACCTTC. Translating gives CASGTGRMDGYTF. The full variable domain, completed using reference TRBV19 and TRBJ1-2, is DGGITQSPKYLFRKEGQNVTLSCEQNLNHDAMYWYRQDPGQGLRLIYYSQIVNDFQKGDIAEGYSVSREKKESFPLTVTSAQKNPTAFYLCASGTGRMDGYTFGSGTRLTVV.